The entry below gives a single T cell receptor (beta chain) sequence along with its context. Its target is not known. These data originate in a study of shared clonotypes between healthy human individuals. General observations from the study: On the whole, naive subsets had larger estimated richness than memory subsets had.

Division of CD4+ cells produced a CD45RA+ naive subset and a CD45RA-negative memory subset. The authors loaded 150 to 250 ng DNA, roughly 27,000 T cell genomes, into sorted-subset replicate PCRs. Some clones are missing from TCRdb's copy, which holds only in-frame ones; the method was immunoSEQ multiplex PCR. The top ten clones hold 0.35% to 0.45% of a sample with millions of clones, about 92% of them seen once. The specimen sequenced was naive CD4+ T cells from PBMCs. As to subset: CD45RA+ positively selected. This clonotype was obtained from a man aged 18 to 29 in good health. Some clones in this sample may be carry-over from other donors' samples.

The CDR3 loop reads CASSLMPRETYNEQFF. Here the CDR3 DNA reads TGCGCCAGCAGCTTGATGCCCAGGGAAACCTACAATGAGCAGTTCTTC. The chain recombines TRBV5-1 with TRBJ2-1; TRBD1 might be the D (5 bases). Between the trimmed V and J ends, which lost 1 base and 2 bases, there was a span of 13 bases. CDR1 is SGHRS and CDR2 is YFSETQ in the germline V gene. The CDR3 spans 16 residues.